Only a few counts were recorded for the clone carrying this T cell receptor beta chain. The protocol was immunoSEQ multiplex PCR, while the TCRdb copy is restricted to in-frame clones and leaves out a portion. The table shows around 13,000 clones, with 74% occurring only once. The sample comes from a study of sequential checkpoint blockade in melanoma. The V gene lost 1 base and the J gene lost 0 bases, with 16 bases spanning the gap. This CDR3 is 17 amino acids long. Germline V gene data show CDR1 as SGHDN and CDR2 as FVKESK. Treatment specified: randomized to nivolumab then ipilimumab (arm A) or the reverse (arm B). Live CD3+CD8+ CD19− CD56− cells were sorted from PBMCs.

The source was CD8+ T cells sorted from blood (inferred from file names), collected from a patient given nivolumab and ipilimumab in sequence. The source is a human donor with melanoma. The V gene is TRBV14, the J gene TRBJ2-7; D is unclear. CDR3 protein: CASSQGYRGSSSYEQYF. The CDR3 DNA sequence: TGTGCCAGCAGCCAAGGGTATCGCGGTTCCAGCTCCTACGAGCAGTACTTC.